This TCR beta chain stems from a study of T cell responses to AZD1222 COVID-19 vaccine. Germline CDR1 is SGDLS and CDR2 is YYNGEE. The CDR3 length is 13 residues. The V and J ends lost 0 bases and 6 bases respectively, with 10 bases between them. The study's findings and limits: Spike-specific TCR breadth and depth were elevated following two AZD1222 doses. Sampled repertoires all dated from after the peak T cell response. There were mostly white British donors and more females than males, and clonal diversity was possibly underestimated. Spike was spanned by vaccine-associated CD4 TCRs, which were dominant at 160-218 and 743-854.

The data were produced by immunoSEQ multiplex PCR, yet TCRdb's version contains in-frame clones alone and is incomplete. This table has about 120,000 clones, approximately 86% appearing once. As regards this clone: The antigen is unknown.

The TCR originated in an adult who received the AZD1222 COVID-19 vaccine. The V call is TRBV9, the J call TRBJ2-7; a possible D gene is TRBD1 (6 bases). Sequencing used peripheral blood, obtained 28 days after the second AZD1222 dose. CDR3 residues: CASSVDRDGEQYF. The CDR3 DNA reads TGTGCCAGCAGCGTAGACAGGGACGGCGAGCAGTACTTC.